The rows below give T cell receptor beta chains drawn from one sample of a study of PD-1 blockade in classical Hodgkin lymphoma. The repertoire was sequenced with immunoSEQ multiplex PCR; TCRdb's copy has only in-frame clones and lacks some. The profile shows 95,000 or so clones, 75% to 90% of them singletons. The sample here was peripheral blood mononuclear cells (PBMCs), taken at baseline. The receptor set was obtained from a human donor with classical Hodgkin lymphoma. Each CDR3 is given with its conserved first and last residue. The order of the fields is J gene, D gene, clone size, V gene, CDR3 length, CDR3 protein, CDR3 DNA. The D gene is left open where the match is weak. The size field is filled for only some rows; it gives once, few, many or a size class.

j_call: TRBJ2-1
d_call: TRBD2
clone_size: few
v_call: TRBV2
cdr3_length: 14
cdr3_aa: CASRHSGSGNEQFF
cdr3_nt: TGTGCCAGCAGACATAGCGGGAGTGGGAATGAGCAGTTCTTC

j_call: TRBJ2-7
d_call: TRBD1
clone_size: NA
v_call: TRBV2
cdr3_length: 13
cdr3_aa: CASRDRTWGEQYF
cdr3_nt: TGTGCCAGCAGGGACAGGACGTGGGGCGAGCAGTACTTC

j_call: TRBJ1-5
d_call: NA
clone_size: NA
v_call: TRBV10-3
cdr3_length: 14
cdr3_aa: CAISGSAEGQPQHF
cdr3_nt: TGTGCCATCAGTGGGTCGGCAGAGGGACAGCCCCAGCATTTT

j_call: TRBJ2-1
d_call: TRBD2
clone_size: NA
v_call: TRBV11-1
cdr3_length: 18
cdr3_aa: CASSSPLTSGNSYNEQFF
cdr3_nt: TGTGCCAGCAGCTCCCCTCTGACTAGCGGAAACTCCTACAATGAGCAGTTCTTC

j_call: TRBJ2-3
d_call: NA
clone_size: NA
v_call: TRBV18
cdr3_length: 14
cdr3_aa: CASSPLGSTDTQYF
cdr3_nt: TGTGCCAGCTCACCCTTGGGAAGCACAGATACGCAGTATTTT

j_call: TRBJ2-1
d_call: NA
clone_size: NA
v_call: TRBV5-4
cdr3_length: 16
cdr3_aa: CASSPEGGSSYNEQFF
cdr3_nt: TGTGCCAGCAGCCCGGAGGGGGGGAGCTCCTACAATGAGCAGTTCTTC

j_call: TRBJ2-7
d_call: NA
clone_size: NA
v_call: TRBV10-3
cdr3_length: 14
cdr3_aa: CAISELDRTYEQYF
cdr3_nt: TGTGCCATCAGTGAATTGGACAGAACCTACGAGCAGTACTTC

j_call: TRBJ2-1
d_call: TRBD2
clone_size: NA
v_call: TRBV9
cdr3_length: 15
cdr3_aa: CASSATSAPYNEQFF
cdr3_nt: TGTGCCAGCAGTGCGACTAGCGCTCCCTACAATGAGCAGTTCTTC

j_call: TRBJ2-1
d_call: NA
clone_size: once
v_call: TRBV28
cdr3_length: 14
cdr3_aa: CASSLMAARPEQFF
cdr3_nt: TGTGCCAGCAGTTTAATGGCGGCGCGGCCTGAGCAGTTCTTC

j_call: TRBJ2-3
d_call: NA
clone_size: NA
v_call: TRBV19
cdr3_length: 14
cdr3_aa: CASSIEASADTQYF
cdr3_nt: TGTGCCAGTAGTATAGAGGCCTCCGCAGATACGCAGTATTTT

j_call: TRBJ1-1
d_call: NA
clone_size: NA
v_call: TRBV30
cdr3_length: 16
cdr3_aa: CAWSGAESGSNTEAFF
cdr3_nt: TGTGCCTGGAGTGGTGCAGAATCGGGGTCTAACACTGAAGCTTTCTTT

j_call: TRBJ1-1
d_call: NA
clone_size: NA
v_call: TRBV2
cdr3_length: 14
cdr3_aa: CASSERGGNTEAFF
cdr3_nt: TGTGCCAGCAGTGAGCGGGGGGGGAACACTGAAGCTTTCTTT

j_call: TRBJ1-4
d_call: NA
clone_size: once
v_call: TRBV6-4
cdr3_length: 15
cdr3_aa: CASSERGEGGEKLFF
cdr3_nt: TGTGCCAGCAGTGAAAGAGGGGAAGGCGGTGAAAAACTGTTTTTT

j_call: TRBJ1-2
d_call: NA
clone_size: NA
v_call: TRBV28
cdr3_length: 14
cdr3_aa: CASSSPDSGYGYTF
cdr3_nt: TGTGCCAGCAGTTCCCCAGACAGCGGCTATGGCTACACCTTC

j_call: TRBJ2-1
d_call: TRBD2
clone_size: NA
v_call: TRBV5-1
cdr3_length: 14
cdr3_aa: CATATSAPNNEQFF
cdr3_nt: TGCGCCACTGCTACTAGCGCGCCAAACAATGAGCAGTTCTTC

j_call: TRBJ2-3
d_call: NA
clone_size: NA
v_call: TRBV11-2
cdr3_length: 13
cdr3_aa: CASSLDYKRPQYF
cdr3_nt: TGTGCCAGCAGCTTAGATTATAAGCGTCCGCAGTATTTT

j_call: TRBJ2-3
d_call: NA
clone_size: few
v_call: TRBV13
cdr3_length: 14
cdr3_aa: CASKESIAMDTQYF
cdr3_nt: TGTGCCAGCAAGGAATCAATAGCTATGGATACGCAGTATTTT

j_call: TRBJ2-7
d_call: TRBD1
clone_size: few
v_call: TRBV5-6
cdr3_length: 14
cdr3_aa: CASSGGQGSYEQYF
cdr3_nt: TGTGCCAGCAGCGGGGGACAGGGGTCCTACGAGCAGTACTTC

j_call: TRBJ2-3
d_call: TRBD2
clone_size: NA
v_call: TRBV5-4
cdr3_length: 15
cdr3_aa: CASSFPGGQTDTQYF
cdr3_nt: TGTGCCAGCAGCTTCCCGGGGGGGCAGACAGATACGCAGTATTTT

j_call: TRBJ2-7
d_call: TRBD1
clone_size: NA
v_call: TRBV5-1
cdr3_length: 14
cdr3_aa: CASSFTQGAKEQYF
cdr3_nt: TGCGCCAGCAGCTTTACACAGGGGGCTAAAGAGCAGTACTTC

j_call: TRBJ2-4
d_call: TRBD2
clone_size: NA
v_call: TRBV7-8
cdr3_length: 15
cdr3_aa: CASSPGASGSIRQYF
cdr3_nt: TGTGCCAGCAGCCCCGGGGCTAGCGGATCGATCCGTCAGTACTTC

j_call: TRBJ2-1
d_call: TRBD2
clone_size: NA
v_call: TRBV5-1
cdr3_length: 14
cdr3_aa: CASSSSGMHNEQFF
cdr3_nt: TGCGCCAGCAGCTCTAGCGGGATGCACAATGAGCAGTTCTTC

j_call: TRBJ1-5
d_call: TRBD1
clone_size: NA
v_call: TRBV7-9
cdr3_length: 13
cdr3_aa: CASSLQGAQPQHF
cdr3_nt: TGTGCCAGCAGCTTACAGGGGGCTCAGCCCCAGCATTTT

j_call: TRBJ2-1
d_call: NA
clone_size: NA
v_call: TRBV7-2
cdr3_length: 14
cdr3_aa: CASSFSGSYNEQFF
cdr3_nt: TGTGCCAGCAGCTTTAGCGGCTCCTACAATGAGCAGTTCTTC

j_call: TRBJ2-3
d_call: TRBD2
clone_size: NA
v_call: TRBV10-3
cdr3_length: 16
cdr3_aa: CAISPTAGGPADTQYF
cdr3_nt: TGTGCCATATCCCCTACTGCGGGAGGACCGGCAGATACGCAGTATTTT

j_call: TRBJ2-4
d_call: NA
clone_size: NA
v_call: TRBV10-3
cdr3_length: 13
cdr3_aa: CAIRADPKNIQYF
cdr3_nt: TGTGCCATCAGGGCAGATCCCAAAAACATTCAGTACTTC

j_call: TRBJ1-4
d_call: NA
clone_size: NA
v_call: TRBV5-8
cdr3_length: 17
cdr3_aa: CASSLMEWTGMHEKLFF
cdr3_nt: TGTGCCAGCAGCTTGATGGAATGGACTGGGATGCACGAAAAACTGTTTTTT

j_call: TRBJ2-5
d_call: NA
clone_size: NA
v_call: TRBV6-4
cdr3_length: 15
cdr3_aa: CASPRPSKGGETQYF
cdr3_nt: TGTGCCAGCCCAAGGCCCTCTAAGGGGGGAGAGACCCAGTACTTC

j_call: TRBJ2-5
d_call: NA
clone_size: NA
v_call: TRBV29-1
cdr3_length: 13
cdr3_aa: CSVEGQGRETQYF
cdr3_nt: TGCAGCGTTGAAGGGCAGGGCAGAGAGACCCAGTACTTC

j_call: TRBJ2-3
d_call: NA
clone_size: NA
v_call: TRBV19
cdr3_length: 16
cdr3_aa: CASSRGQGPSTDTQYF
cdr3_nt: TGTGCCAGTAGTAGGGGGCAGGGACCGTCCACAGATACGCAGTATTTT

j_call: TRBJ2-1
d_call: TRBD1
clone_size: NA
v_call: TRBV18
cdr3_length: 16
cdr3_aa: CASSPRRGTGFKEQFF
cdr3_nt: TGTGCCAGCTCACCAAGGCGCGGGACAGGTTTTAAGGAGCAGTTCTTC

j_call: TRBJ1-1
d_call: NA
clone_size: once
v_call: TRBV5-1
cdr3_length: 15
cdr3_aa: CARRGGGALNTEAFF
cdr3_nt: TGCGCCCGCAGGGGTGGGGGGGCCTTGAACACTGAAGCTTTCTTT

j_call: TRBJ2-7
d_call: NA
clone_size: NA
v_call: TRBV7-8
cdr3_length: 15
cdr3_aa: CASSLEGRSSYEQYF
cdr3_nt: TGTGCCAGCAGCTTAGAGGGCAGGAGCTCCTACGAGCAGTACTTC

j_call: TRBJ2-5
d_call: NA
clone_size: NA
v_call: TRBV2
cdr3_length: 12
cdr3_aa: CASRYTSGTQYF
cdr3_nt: TGTGCCAGCAGATACACATCAGGGACCCAGTACTTC

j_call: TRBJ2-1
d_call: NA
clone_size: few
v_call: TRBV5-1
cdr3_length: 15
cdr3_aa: CASSLALSGYNEQFF
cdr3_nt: TGCGCCAGCAGCTTGGCACTATCTGGCTACAATGAGCAGTTCTTC

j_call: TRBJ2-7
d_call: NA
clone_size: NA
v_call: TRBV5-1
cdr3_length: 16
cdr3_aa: CASRLPPTRGRDEQYF
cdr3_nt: TGCGCCAGCAGATTACCTCCCACCAGGGGCAGGGACGAGCAGTACTTC

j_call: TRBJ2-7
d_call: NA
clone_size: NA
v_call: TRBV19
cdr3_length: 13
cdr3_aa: CASTPRGRDEQYF
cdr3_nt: TGTGCCAGTACCCCCCGAGGAAGGGACGAGCAGTACTTC

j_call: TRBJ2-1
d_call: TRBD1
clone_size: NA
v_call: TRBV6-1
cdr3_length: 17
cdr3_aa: CASSELGTGGIYNEQFF
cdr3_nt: TGTGCCAGCAGTGAACTGGGGACAGGGGGCATCTACAATGAGCAGTTCTTC

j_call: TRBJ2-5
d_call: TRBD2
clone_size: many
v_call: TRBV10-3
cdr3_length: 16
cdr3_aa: CAISDMGLADGETQYF
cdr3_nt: TGTGCCATCAGTGACATGGGACTAGCTGACGGAGAGACCCAGTACTTC

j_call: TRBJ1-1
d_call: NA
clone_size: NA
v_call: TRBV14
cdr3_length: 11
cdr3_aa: CASSQEGEAFF
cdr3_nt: TGTGCCAGCAGCCAAGAGGGTGAAGCTTTCTTT

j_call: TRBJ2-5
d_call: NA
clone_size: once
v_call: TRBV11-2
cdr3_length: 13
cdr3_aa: CASSRDIQETQYF
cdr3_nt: TGTGCCAGCAGTCGGGACATACAAGAGACCCAGTACTTC

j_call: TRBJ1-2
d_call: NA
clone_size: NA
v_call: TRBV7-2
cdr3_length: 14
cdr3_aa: CASSLTPGYDGYTF
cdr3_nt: TGTGCCAGCAGCTTAACTCCCGGGTATGATGGCTACACCTTC

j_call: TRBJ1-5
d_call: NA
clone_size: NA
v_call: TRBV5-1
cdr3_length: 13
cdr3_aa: CASSISGNQPQHF
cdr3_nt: TGCGCCAGCAGCATCAGTGGCAATCAGCCCCAGCATTTT

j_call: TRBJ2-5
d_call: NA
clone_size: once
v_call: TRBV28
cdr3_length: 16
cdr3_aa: CASSPTSPDQWGTQYF
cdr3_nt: TGTGCCAGCAGTCCGACCTCACCGGATCAATGGGGGACCCAGTACTTC